These T cell receptor beta chains were read from a single sample in a study of blood T cell repertoires in COVID-19. Sequencing was performed with immunoSEQ multiplex PCR; in TCRdb, only in-frame clones are kept and a portion is missing. In the table there are 55,000 to 80,000 clones, approximately 87% of which are singletons. Sequencing was done on a sample of peripheral blood. Source of these receptors: a woman between 55 and 75 years old with acute or convalescent COVID-19. Both conserved end residues are part of each CDR3. The D gene is left open where the match is weak. Some rows mark clone size as missing; the rest say once, few, many or name a class of expanded clone.

j_call: TRBJ2-5
d_call: TRBD1
v_call: TRBV11-1
clone_size: many
cdr3_aa: CASSFGTGKETQYF
cdr3_nt: TGTGCCAGCAGCTTCGGGACAGGCAAAGAGACCCAGTACTTC

j_call: TRBJ2-3
d_call: TRBD1
v_call: TRBV2
clone_size: .
cdr3_aa: CASAETGGLDTQYF
cdr3_nt: TGTGCCAGCGCCGAGACAGGGGGCTTAGATACGCAGTATTTT

j_call: TRBJ1-5
d_call: .
v_call: TRBV19
clone_size: .
cdr3_aa: CASRDSKGAGNQPQHF
cdr3_nt: TGTGCCAGTAGGGACTCAAAAGGTGCGGGCAATCAGCCCCAGCATTTT

j_call: TRBJ1-2
d_call: TRBD1
v_call: TRBV4-1
clone_size: .
cdr3_aa: CASSQADRGSSNYGYTF
cdr3_nt: TGCGCCAGCAGCCAAGCGGACAGGGGTAGCTCCAACTATGGCTACACCTTC

j_call: TRBJ1-2
d_call: .
v_call: TRBV6-5
clone_size: once
cdr3_aa: CASSRSAINYGYTF
cdr3_nt: TGTGCCAGCAGTCGCTCAGCGATTAACTATGGCTACACCTTC

j_call: TRBJ1-1
d_call: TRBD1
v_call: TRBV30
clone_size: .
cdr3_aa: CAWSLVLGQGSKTEAFF
cdr3_nt: TGTGCCTGGAGTCTAGTACTCGGACAGGGGAGCAAGACTGAAGCTTTCTTT

j_call: TRBJ1-5
d_call: .
v_call: TRBV7-9
clone_size: .
cdr3_aa: CASSPSGANQPQHF
cdr3_nt: TGTGCCAGCAGCCCAAGTGGGGCGAATCAGCCCCAGCATTTT

j_call: TRBJ1-6
d_call: TRBD1
v_call: TRBV5-1
clone_size: .
cdr3_aa: CASSSGTGDSPLHF
cdr3_nt: TGCGCCAGCAGCTCCGGGACAGGGGATTCACCCCTCCACTTT

j_call: TRBJ2-1
d_call: TRBD2
v_call: TRBV5-1
clone_size: .
cdr3_aa: CASSRDYSYNEQFF
cdr3_nt: TGCGCCAGCAGCCGGGACTATTCGTACAATGAGCAGTTCTTC

j_call: TRBJ2-3
d_call: TRBD2
v_call: TRBV19
clone_size: .
cdr3_aa: CASSIRGGRTDTQYF
cdr3_nt: TGTGCCAGTAGTATCCGGGGAGGGCGTACAGATACGCAGTATTTT

j_call: TRBJ2-6
d_call: .
v_call: TRBV19
clone_size: .
cdr3_aa: CASSTALGSSGANVLTF
cdr3_nt: TGTGCCAGTAGTACCGCCCTAGGGAGCTCTGGGGCCAACGTCCTGACTTTC

j_call: TRBJ2-1
d_call: .
v_call: TRBV4-3
clone_size: once
cdr3_aa: CASSQVGADNEQFF
cdr3_nt: TGCGCCAGCAGCCAAGTAGGGGCCGACAATGAGCAGTTCTTC

j_call: TRBJ1-3
d_call: .
v_call: TRBV6-5
clone_size: .
cdr3_aa: CASSRDFSGNTIYF
cdr3_nt: TGTGCCAGCAGTCGGGATTTCTCTGGAAACACCATATATTTT

j_call: TRBJ2-5
d_call: .
v_call: TRBV21-1
clone_size: .
cdr3_aa: CASSTRQGGETQYF
cdr3_nt: TGTGCCAGCAGCACCCGACAGGGGGGAGAGACCCAGTACTTC

j_call: TRBJ1-6
d_call: .
v_call: TRBV6-5
clone_size: .
cdr3_aa: CASSSGQHNSPLHF
cdr3_nt: TGTGCCAGCAGTTCCGGACAACATAATTCACCCCTCCACTTT

j_call: TRBJ2-1
d_call: TRBD2
v_call: TRBV28
clone_size: .
cdr3_aa: CASSLFGGGARGYNEQFF
cdr3_nt: TGTGCCAGCAGTTTATTTGGCGGGGGAGCACGGGGTTACAATGAGCAGTTCTTC